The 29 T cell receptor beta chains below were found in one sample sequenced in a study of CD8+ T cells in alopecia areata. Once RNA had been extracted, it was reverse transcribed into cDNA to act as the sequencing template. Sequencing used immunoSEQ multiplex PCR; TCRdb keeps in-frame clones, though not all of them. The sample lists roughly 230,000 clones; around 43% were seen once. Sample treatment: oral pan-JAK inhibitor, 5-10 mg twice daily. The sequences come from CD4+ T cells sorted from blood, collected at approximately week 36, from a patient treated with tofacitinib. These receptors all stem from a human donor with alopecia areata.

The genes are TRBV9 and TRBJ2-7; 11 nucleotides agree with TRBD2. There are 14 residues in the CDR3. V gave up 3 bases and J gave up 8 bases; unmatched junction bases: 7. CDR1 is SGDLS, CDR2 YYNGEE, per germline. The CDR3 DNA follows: TGTGCCAGCAGCGCGGGACTAGCGGATTTTAAGCAGTACTTC. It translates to CASSAGLADFKQYF.

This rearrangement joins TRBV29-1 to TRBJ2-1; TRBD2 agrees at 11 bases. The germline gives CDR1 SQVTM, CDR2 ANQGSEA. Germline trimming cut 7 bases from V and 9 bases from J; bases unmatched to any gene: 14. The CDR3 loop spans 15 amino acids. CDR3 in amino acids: CSGRTGLAGGLEQFF. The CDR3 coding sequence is TGCAGCGGCAGAACCGGACTAGCGGGTGGGCTTGAGCAGTTCTTC.

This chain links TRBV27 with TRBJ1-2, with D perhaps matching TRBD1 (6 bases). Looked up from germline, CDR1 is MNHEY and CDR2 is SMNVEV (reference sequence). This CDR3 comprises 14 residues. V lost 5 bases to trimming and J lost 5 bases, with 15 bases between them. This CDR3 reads CASSPTRGGYGYTF. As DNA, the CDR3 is TGTGCCAGCAGTCCTACCAGGGGAGGGTATGGCTACACCTTC.

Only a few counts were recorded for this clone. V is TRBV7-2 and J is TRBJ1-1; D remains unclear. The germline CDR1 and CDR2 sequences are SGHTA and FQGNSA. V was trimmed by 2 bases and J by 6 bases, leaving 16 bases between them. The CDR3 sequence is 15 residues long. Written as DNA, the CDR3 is TGTGCCAGCAGCTTACATCTGCAGGTATCGGCTGAAGCTTTCTTT. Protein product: CASSLHLQVSAEAFF.

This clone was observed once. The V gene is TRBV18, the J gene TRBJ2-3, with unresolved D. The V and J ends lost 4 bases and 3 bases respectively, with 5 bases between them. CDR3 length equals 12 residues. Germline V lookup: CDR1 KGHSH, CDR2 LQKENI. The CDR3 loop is CASSHGTDTQYF. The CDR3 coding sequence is TGTGCCAGCTCACACGGGACAGATACGCAGTATTTT.

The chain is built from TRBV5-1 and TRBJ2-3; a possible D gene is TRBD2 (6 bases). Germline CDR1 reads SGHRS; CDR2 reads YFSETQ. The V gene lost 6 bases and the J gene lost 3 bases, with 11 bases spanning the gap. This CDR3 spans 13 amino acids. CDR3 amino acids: CASNTSPTDTQYF. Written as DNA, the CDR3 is TGCGCCAGCAACACTAGCCCGACAGATACGCAGTATTTT.

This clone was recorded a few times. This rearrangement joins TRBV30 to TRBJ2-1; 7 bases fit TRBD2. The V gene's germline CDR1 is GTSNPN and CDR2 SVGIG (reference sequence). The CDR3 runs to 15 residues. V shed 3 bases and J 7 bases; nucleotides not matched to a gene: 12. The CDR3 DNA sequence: TGTGCCTGGAGCTTCGTGGGAGGGTTAAAGAATGAGCAGTTCTTC. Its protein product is CAWSFVGGLKNEQFF.

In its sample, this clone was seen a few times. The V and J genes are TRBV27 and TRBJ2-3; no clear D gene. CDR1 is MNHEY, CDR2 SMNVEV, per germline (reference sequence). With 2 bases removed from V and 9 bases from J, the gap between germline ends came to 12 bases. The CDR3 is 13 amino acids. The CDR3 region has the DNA TGTGCCAGCAGTTTACGTGACTCTCTGACGCAGTATTTT. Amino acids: CASSLRDSLTQYF.

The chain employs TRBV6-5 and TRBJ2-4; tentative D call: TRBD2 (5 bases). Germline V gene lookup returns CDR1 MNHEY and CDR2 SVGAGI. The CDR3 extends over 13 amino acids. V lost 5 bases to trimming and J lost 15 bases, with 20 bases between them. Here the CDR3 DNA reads TGTGCCAGCAGTGAATCGCTAGGACCCGGGATGTACTTC. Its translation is CASSESLGPGMYF.

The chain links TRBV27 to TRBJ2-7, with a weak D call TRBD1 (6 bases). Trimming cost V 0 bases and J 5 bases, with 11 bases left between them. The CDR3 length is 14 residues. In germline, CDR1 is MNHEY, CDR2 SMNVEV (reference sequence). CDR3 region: CASSLSWGRNEQYF. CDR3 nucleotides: TGTGCCAGCAGTTTATCGTGGGGGCGAAACGAGCAGTACTTC.

DNA of the CDR3: TGTGCCAGCAGCCCCGCGGGGTGGGCGGGAGGCGGACAGTACTTC. This translates into CASSPAGWAGGGQYF. The chain joins TRBV7-2 to TRBJ2-7; 8 bases map to TRBD2. The CDR3 has 15 residues. V was clipped by 5 bases and J by 10 bases; unmatched bases: 16. CDR1 and CDR2 from the germline V gene are SGHTA and FQGNSA.

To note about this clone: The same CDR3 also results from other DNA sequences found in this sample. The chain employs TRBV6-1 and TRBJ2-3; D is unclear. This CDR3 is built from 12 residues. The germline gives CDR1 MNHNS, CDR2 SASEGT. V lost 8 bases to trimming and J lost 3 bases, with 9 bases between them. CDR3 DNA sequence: TGTGCCAGCCGCGGATCTACAGATACGCAGTATTTT. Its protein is CASRGSTDTQYF.

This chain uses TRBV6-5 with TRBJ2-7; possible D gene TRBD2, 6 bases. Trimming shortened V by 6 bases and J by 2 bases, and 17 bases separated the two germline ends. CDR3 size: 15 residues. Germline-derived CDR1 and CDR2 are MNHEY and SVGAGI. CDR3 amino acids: CASSPGGATPYEQYF. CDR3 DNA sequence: TGTGCCAGCAGCCCCGGAGGGGCGACCCCCTACGAGCAGTACTTC.

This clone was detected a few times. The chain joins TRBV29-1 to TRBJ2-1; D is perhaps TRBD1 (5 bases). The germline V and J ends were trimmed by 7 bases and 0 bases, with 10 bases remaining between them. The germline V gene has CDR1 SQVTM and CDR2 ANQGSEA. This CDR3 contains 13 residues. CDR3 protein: CSGGRDSYNEQFF. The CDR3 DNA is TGCAGCGGTGGCAGGGACTCCTACAATGAGCAGTTCTTC.

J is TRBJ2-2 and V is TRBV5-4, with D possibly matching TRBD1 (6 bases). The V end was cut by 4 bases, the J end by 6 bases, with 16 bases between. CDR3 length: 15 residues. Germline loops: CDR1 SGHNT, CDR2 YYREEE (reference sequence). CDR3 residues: CASSTQSGAAGELFF. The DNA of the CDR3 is TGTGCCAGCAGCACCCAGTCAGGGGCGGCCGGGGAGCTGTTTTTT.

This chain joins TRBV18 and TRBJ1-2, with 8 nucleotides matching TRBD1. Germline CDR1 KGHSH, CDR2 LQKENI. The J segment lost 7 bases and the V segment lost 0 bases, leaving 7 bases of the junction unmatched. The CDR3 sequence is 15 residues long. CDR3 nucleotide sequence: TGTGCCAGCTCACCACCCTCCCAGGGGGCGGGTGGCTACACCTTC. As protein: CASSPPSQGAGGYTF.

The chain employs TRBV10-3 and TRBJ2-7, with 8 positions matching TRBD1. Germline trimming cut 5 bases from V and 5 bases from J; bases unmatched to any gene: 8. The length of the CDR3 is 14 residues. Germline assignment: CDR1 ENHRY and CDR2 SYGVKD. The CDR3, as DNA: TGTGCCATCAGTCCTGACAGGGGTGTCCACGAGCAGTACTTC. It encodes CAISPDRGVHEQYF.

The CDR3 is CASSAPVSSEAFF. The CDR3 DNA follows: TGTGCCAGCAGCGCGCCGGTGTCCTCTGAAGCTTTCTTT. This chain connects TRBV7-9 to TRBJ1-1; D gene uncertain. The CDR3 has 13 amino acids. The V gene lost 5 bases and the J gene lost 6 bases, with 13 bases spanning the gap. Germline lookup yields CDR1 SEHNR and CDR2 FQNEAQ (reference sequence). Full variable domain (missing parts from reference TRBV7-9 and TRBJ1-1): DTGVSQNPRHKITKRGQNVTFRCDPISEHNRLYWYRQTLGQGPEFLTYFQNEAQLEKSRLLSDRFSAERPKGSFSTLEIQRTEQGDSAMYLCASSAPVSSEAFFGQGTRLTVV.

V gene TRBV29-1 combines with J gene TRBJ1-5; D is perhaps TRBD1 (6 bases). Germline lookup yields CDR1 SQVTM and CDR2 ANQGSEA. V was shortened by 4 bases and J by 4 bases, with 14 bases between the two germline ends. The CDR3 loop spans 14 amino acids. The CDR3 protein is CSVGGGGWNQPQHF. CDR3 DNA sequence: TGCAGCGTTGGAGGTGGGGGCTGGAATCAGCCCCAGCATTTT.

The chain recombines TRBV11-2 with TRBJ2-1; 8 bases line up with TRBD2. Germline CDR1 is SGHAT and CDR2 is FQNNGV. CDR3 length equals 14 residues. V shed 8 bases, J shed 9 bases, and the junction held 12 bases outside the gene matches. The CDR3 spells CASQIAGRGGEQFF. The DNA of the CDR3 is TGTGCCAGCCAGATAGCGGGGCGGGGTGGTGAGCAGTTCTTC. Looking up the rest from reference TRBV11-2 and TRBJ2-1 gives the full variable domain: EAGVAQSPRYKIIEKRQSVAFWCNPISGHATLYWYQQILGQGPKLLIQFQNNGVVDDSQLPKDRFSAERLKGVDSTLKIQPAKLEDSAVYLCASQIAGRGGEQFFGPGTRLTVL.

The CDR3 reads CAWTPHSGTQYF. As DNA, the CDR3 is TGTGCCTGGACTCCCCATAGCGGGACCCAGTACTTC. This sequence joins TRBV30 and TRBJ2-5; tentative D call: TRBD2 (6 bases). The germline V gene has CDR1 GTSNPN and CDR2 SVGIG (reference sequence). V lost 4 bases to trimming and J lost 7 bases, with 13 bases between them. This CDR3 spans 12 amino acids.

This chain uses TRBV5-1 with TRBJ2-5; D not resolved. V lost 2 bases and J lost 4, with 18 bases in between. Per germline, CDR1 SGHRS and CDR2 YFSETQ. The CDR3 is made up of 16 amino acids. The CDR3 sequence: CASSLRARPLGETQYF. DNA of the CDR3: TGCGCCAGCAGCTTAAGGGCCAGGCCCCTTGGAGAGACCCAGTACTTC.

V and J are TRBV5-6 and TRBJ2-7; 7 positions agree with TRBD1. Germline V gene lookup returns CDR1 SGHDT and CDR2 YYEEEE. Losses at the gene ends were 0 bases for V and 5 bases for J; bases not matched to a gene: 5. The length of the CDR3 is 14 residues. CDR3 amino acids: CASSLANRGHEQYF. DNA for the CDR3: TGTGCCAGCAGCTTGGCCAACAGGGGCCACGAGCAGTACTTC. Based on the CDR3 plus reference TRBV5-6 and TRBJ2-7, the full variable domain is DAGVTQSPTHLIKTRGQQVTLRCSPKSGHDTVSWYQQALGQGPQFIFQYYEEEERQRGNFPDRFSGHQFPNYSSELNVNALLLGDSALYLCASSLANRGHEQYFGPGTRLTVT.

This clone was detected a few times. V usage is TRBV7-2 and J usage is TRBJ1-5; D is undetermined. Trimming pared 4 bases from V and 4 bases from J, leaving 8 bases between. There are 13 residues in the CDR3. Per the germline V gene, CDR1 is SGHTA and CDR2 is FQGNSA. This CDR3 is CASSSTPNQPQHF. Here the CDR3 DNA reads TGTGCCAGCAGCTCCACCCCGAATCAGCCCCAGCATTTT.

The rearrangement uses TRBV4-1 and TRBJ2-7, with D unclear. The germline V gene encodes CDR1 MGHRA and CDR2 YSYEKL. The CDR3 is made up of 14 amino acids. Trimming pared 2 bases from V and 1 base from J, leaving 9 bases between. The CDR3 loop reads CASSQIINSYEQYF. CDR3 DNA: TGCGCCAGCAGCCAAATTATAAATTCCTACGAGCAGTACTTC.

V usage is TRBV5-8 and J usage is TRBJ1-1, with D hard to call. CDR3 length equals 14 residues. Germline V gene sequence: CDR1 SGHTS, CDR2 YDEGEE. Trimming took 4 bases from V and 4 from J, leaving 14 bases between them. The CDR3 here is CASSVSSPPTEAFF. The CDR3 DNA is TGTGCCAGCAGCGTCTCGTCACCCCCCACTGAAGCTTTCTTT.

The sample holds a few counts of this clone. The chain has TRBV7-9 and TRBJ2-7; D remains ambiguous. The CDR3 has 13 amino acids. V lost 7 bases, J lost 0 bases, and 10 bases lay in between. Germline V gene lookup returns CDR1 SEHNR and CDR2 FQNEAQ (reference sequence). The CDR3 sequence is CASKRSSSYEQYF. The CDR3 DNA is TGTGCCAGCAAAAGGTCTAGCTCCTACGAGCAGTACTTC.

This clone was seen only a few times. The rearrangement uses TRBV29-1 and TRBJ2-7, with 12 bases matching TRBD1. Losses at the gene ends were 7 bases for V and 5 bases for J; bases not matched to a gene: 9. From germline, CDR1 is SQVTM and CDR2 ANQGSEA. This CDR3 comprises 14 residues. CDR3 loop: CSGARGTGGNEQYF. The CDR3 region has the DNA TGCAGCGGGGCCCGGGGGACAGGGGGCAACGAGCAGTACTTC.

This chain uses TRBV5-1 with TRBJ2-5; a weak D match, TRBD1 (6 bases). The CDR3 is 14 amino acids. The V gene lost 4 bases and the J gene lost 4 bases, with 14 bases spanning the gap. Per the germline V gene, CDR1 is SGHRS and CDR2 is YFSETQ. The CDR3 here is CASSPSGQRETQYF. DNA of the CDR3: TGCGCCAGCAGCCCATCCGGACAGAGAGAGACCCAGTACTTC.